The T cell receptor (beta chain) described here comes from a study of cytomegalovirus exposure and HLA in healthy donors. The study ran its PCR with 60 Vbeta and 13 Jbeta primers. The repertoire was sequenced with immunoSEQ multiplex PCR; TCRdb's copy has only in-frame clones and lacks some. The table includes around 72,000 clones, around 81% detected once. The receptor's source is a man aged 50 to 59 in good health and CMV-seronegative. Sequencing was done on a sample of PBMCs.

The CDR3 sequence is CASSDQGNGNTIYF. The DNA for the CDR3 is TGTGCCAGCAGTGACCAGGGGAATGGAAACACCATATATTTT. V usage is TRBV2 and J usage is TRBJ1-3, with D possibly TRBD1 on 6 matching bases. V lost 3 bases and J lost 3, with 9 bases in between. Germline V CDR1 and CDR2: SNHLY, FYNNEI. This CDR3 has 14 residues. Full variable domain (missing parts from reference TRBV2 and TRBJ1-3): EPEVTQTPSHQVTQMGQEVILRCVPISNHLYFYWYRQILGQKVEFLVSFYNNEISEKSEIFDDQFSVERPDGSNFTLKIRSTKLEDSAMYFCASSDQGNGNTIYFGEGSWLTVV.